This note documents a single TCR beta chain sequence. TCR alpha and TCR beta cDNA libraries carrying sample barcodes and UMIs came from 5'RACE with constant-segment primers. TCRdb fed the 5' RACE reads into MiXCR, producing one record per CDR3 protein. The sample contains hundreds of thousands of distinct CDR3 sequences, 19% of which appear only once. V lost 5 bases and J lost 2, with 13 bases in between. This CDR3 spans 14 amino acids. This sample was included in a study of T-cell memory formation after mild COVID-19. This chain links TRBV12-3 or TRBV12-4 with TRBJ2-7; TRBD1 might be the D (5 bases). This sequence originates from a man aged 18 to 29 who had mild COVID-19 (a few samples of this study predate the infection). Cell type and time point are not known. Specimen: PBMCs or a T cell subset sorted from them (not recorded which). The CDR3 is CASSAYGAAYEQYF. The CDR3 nucleotides are TGTGCCAGCAGTGCTTATGGGGCGGCCTACGAGCAGTACTTC.